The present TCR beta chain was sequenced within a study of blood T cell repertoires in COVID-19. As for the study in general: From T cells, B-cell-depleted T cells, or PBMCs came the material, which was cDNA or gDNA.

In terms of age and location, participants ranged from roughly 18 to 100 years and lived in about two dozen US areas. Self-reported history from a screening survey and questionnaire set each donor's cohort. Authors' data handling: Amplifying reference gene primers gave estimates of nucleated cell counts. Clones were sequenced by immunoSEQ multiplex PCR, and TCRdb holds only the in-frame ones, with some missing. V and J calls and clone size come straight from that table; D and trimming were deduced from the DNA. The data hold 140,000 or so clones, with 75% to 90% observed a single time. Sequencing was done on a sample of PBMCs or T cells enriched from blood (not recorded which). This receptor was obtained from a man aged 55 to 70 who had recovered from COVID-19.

The CDR3 coding sequence is TGTGCCAGCAATAGACAGATAGATCAGCCCCAGCATTTT. This translates into CASNRQIDQPQHF. The chain has TRBV2 and TRBJ1-5; weak D call: TRBD1 (5 bases). V lost 7 bases and J 5 bases, leaving 12 bases between the germline ends. Germline CDR1 and CDR2: SNHLY and FYNNEI. The CDR3 covers 13 residues.